This TCR beta chain derives from a study of CD8 T cells in ankylosing spondylitis. Findings of the study overall: Made up of under 10 highly homologous variants, a TCR beta motif appeared characteristic of ankylosing spondylitis blood.

A single record per CDR3 protein comes from TCRdb applying MiXCR to the 5' RACE reads. The table lists around 120,000 distinct CDR3 sequences, around 15% of them singletons. This clonotype is termed medium-sized. What it binds is unknown. V lost 3 bases to trimming and J lost 4 bases; unmatched junction nucleotides: 3. The germline V gene has CDR1 SQVTM and CDR2 ANQGSEA. This CDR3 is 14 amino acids long. V is TRBV29-1 and J is TRBJ2-3, with 11 bases that match TRBD2. Sequencing input: blood, either unsorted or a sorted T cell fraction (not recorded which). This clonotype originated in a female donor with ankylosing spondylitis or in good health (not recorded which). The CDR3 here is CSVDTSGSADTQYF. DNA of the CDR3: TGCAGCGTTGATACTAGCGGGAGCGCAGATACGCAGTATTTT.